The 32 T cell receptor beta chains listed next were all sequenced from one sample in a study of blood T cells in healthy people across ages. Primed by a sample-barcoded 5' primer and a J-beta primer mix, a second PCR proceeded for 7 to 11 cycles. TCRdb recomputed calls from the 5' RACE reads with MiXCR, one row per CDR3 protein. The sample shows more than 800,000 distinct CDR3 sequences, less than 35% of them seen only once. Input material: blood. Source of these receptors: a woman of 80 years or more in good health.

The chain employs TRBV21-1 and TRBJ2-3; the table names TRBD1, a call not compared with the DNA. TRBV21-1 is an annotated pseudogene. This CDR3 is 19 amino acids long. For the CDR3, the DNA is TGTGCCAGCAGCAAAGATGGGTCGGCGGGGGACCGGAGCACAGATACGCAGTATTTT. This codes for CASSKDGSAGDRSTDTQYF.

This clonotype turned up a few times. The chain has TRBV3-1 and TRBJ1-5; 7 nucleotides align to TRBD1. J lost 2 bases, V lost 4 bases, and 5 bases had no gene match. The CDR3 is 15 residues long. Per germline, CDR1 LGHDT and CDR2 YNNKEL (reference sequence). The CDR3 spells CASSPTGKGNQPQHF. CDR3 bases: TGTGCCAGCAGCCCGACAGGGAAAGGCAATCAGCCCCAGCATTTT.

In this sample, this clonotype turned up many times. The V call is TRBV10-3, the J call TRBJ2-7; TRBD2 might be the D (5 bases). Germline values: CDR1 ENHRY, CDR2 SYGVKD. Trimming took off 4 bases at V and 5 bases at J, with 6 bases between the two ends. The CDR3 loop spans 11 amino acids. CDR3 residues: CAISVGNEQYF. CDR3 sequence (DNA): TGTGCCATCAGTGTCGGGAACGAGCAGTACTTC.

This clonotype appeared many times. The chain joins TRBV6-2 or TRBV6-3 to TRBJ1-5; TRBD1 matches at 8 bases. V shed 5 bases, J shed 3 bases, and the junction held 9 bases outside the gene matches. CDR3 length: 16 amino acids. Germline CDR1 and CDR2: MNHEY and SVGEGT. This chain's CDR3 is CASSRMGQVYNQPQHF. The CDR3 nucleotides are TGTGCCAGCAGTCGAATGGGACAGGTCTACAATCAGCCCCAGCATTTT.

This clonotype was observed a handful of times. The chain carries TRBV11-2 and TRBJ2-1, with D uncertain. CDR1 and CDR2 from the germline V gene are SGHAT and FQNNGV. This CDR3 region has 12 residues. V lost 2 bases, J lost 7 bases, and 6 bases lay in between. The CDR3 here is CASSLQVNEQFF. CDR3 bases: TGTGCCAGCAGCTTACAGGTAAATGAGCAGTTCTTC.

This clonotype was seen a handful of times. The chain combines TRBV11-2 with TRBJ2-1; D is perhaps TRBD1 or TRBD2 (5 bases each). The CDR3 spans 13 residues. Looked up from germline, CDR1 is SGHAT and CDR2 is FQNNGV. Between the trimmed V and J ends, which lost 8 bases and 7 bases, there was a span of 15 bases. This CDR3 is CASGGMVINEQFF. The CDR3 DNA sequence: TGTGCCAGCGGGGGAATGGTGATAAATGAGCAGTTCTTC.

This chain uses TRBV7-2 with TRBJ2-5; D gene uncertain. V dropped 2 bases and J dropped 4 bases, with 8 bases sitting between them. CDR3 length: 13 amino acids. Germline-derived CDR1 and CDR2 are SGHTA and FQGNSA. The CDR3 region has the DNA TGTGCCAGCAGCTTAAGTGCCACAGAGACCCAGTACTTC. This gives the protein CASSLSATETQYF.

This clonotype showed up just a few times. The chain recombines TRBV20-1 with TRBJ1-2; tentative D call: TRBD1 (5 bases). The CDR3 runs to 15 residues. V was clipped by 1 base and J by 5 bases, with 17 bases between them. Germline V lookup: CDR1 DFQATT, CDR2 SNEGSKA (reference sequence). CDR3 bases: TGCAGTGCTAGAGTTGAGGCCGGGACGGGATATGGCTACACCTTC. Encoded protein: CSARVEAGTGYGYTF.

The chain uses TRBV10-3 and TRBJ1-4, with D possibly being TRBD1 (5 bases). The ends were cut back, 4 bases at V and 6 bases at J, with 9 bases in the middle. This CDR3 contains 13 residues. The germline CDR1 and CDR2 sequences are ENHRY and SYGVKD. Here the CDR3 DNA reads TGTGCCATCAGTGTGACAGTTGATGAAAAACTGTTTTTT. Protein product: CAISVTVDEKLFF.

The sample holds many counts of this clonotype. This chain uses TRBV12-3 or TRBV12-4 with TRBJ1-2; D might be TRBD1 (6 bases). The CDR3 covers 17 residues. V was cut by 5 bases and J by 1 base, with 20 bases left in between. In DNA form, the CDR3 reads TGTGCCAGCAGTACCGGGACACCTTATCTACGTAACTATGGCTACACCTTC. This translates into CASSTGTPYLRNYGYTF.

The chain employs TRBV5-4 and TRBJ1-1; possibly TRBD1 for D (6 bases). Germline assignment: CDR1 SGHNT and CDR2 YYREEE (reference sequence). Trimming removed 1 base from V and 1 base from J, with 11 bases in between. The length of the CDR3 is 15 residues. The CDR3 DNA reads as TGTGCCAGCAGCTTGCAGGGGCCGGCGAACACTGAAGCTTTCTTT. Translation: CASSLQGPANTEAFF.

This clonotype was observed at least ten times. The chain carries TRBV18 and TRBJ1-5, with 7 bases fitting TRBD1. With 6 bases clipped from V and 7 bases from J, the junction kept 15 bases outside the gene matches. The germline CDR1 and CDR2 sequences are KGHSH and LQKENI. CDR3 length: 16 amino acids. Here the CDR3 DNA reads TGTGCCAGCTCCCCGGGACAGACGGGAGTCAGCCAGCCCCAGCATTTT. Its protein product is CASSPGQTGVSQPQHF. Drawing the rest from reference TRBV18 and TRBJ1-5, the complete variable domain is NAGVMQNPRHLVRRRGQEARLRCSPMKGHSHVYWYRQLPEEGLKFMVYLQKENIIDESGMPKERFSAEFPKEGPSILRIQQVVRGDSAAYFCASSPGQTGVSQPQHFGDGTRLSIL.

The chain has TRBV6-1 and TRBJ2-3; D is uncertain. V was cut by 2 bases and J by 1 base, with 13 bases left in between. Looked up from germline, CDR1 is MNHNS and CDR2 is SASEGT. The CDR3 totals 16 residues. CDR3 in amino acids: CASSETWTHRTDTQYF. CDR3 in DNA: TGTGCCAGCAGTGAAACTTGGACCCACCGCACAGATACGCAGTATTTT.

Turning to this clonotype: Just one base apart from a much larger clone, this may be a read error. The rearrangement links TRBV12-3 or TRBV12-4 to TRBJ2-3; 10 bases are shared with TRBD2. The CDR3 sequence is 16 residues long. For the CDR3, the DNA is TGTGCCAGCAGTTTGGGGACTAGCGCCCGCACAGATGCGCAGTATTTT. It yields the protein CASSLGTSARTDAQYF.

The rearrangement links TRBV12-3 or TRBV12-4 to TRBJ2-7, with unresolved D. V was shortened by 5 bases and J by 1 base, with 12 bases between the two germline ends. CDR3 length: 14 amino acids. In DNA form, the CDR3 reads TGTGCCAGCAGTCCCCGGTTAGGATCCTACGAGCAGTACTTC. It specifies CASSPRLGSYEQYF.

This sequence joins TRBV5-1 and TRBJ1-1, with a possible D match to TRBD1 (6 bases). The CDR3 sequence is 16 residues long. Germline V gene lookup returns CDR1 SGHRS and CDR2 YFSETQ. Trimming left V 2 bases short and J 0 bases short, with 14 bases between. The CDR3 reads CASSLRGYRMNTEAFF. The CDR3 nucleotides are TGCGCCAGCAGCTTAAGGGGGTACAGGATGAACACTGAAGCTTTCTTT.

V is TRBV12-3 or TRBV12-4 and J is TRBJ2-5, with 8 bases identical to TRBD2. V trimming: 3 bases; J trimming: 5 bases; junction bases outside the gene matches: 11. The CDR3 has 16 residues. CDR3 in DNA: TGTGCCAGCAGTTTTGTCCGGCGGGGGGCTGTCGAGACCCAGTACTTC. Its protein product is CASSFVRRGAVETQYF.

The rearrangement uses TRBV28 and TRBJ1-1; perhaps TRBD1 as D (5 bases). The CDR3 is 14 amino acids. Trimming removed 5 bases at V and 4 bases at J, with 14 bases between. Germline CDR1 MDHEN, CDR2 SYDVKM. CDR3: CASSPVVGATEAFF. The CDR3, as DNA: TGTGCCAGCAGTCCGGTGGTAGGGGCCACTGAAGCTTTCTTT.

This clonotype has ten or more counts. CDR3 coding DNA: TGTGCCAGCAGCTTACTGAGAGCGGCCAAAAACATTCAGTACTTC. This encodes CASSLLRAAKNIQYF. The chain recombines TRBV7-2 with TRBJ2-4; D is unresolved. The CDR3 is made up of 15 amino acids. CDR1 and CDR2 from the germline V gene are SGHTA and FQGNSA. The V end lost 2 bases, the J end lost 1 base, and 9 bases lay between the germline ends.

The V and J genes are TRBV5-1 and TRBJ1-2; TRBD1 matches at 10 bases. Germline V gives CDR1 SGHRS, CDR2 YFSETQ. The junction had 10 bases not matched to a gene; V was cut back by 5 bases and J by 3 bases. The CDR3 covers 16 residues. The CDR3 region has the DNA TGCGCCAGCAGTTCAAGACAGGGGGCCACCTACTATGGCTACACCTTC. Translating gives CASSSRQGATYYGYTF.

This chain uses TRBV11-2 with TRBJ2-7; 8 nucleotides line up with TRBD2. This CDR3 region has 16 residues. Germline CDR1 and CDR2: SGHAT and FQNNGV. After removal of 5 bases from V and 7 bases from J, the junction contained 16 bases not matched to a gene. This CDR3 reads CASSISGGTWSNEQYF. In DNA, the CDR3 is TGTGCCAGCAGCATAAGCGGGGGCACGTGGAGCAATGAGCAGTACTTC.

The rearrangement uses TRBV7-9 and TRBJ1-1, with a weak D call TRBD1 (6 bases). V was shortened by 0 bases and J by 5 bases, with 13 bases between the two germline ends. CDR3 length: 15 amino acids. Germline V lookup: CDR1 SEHNR, CDR2 FQNEAQ (reference sequence). DNA of the CDR3: TGTGCCAGCAGCTTAGCTGGAGGGGGTGAGACTGAAGCTTTCTTT. It translates to CASSLAGGGETEAFF.

About this clonotype itself: One end of the junction does not line up with germline, which may come from a read error. The genes are TRBV6-2 or TRBV6-3 and TRBJ2-7; 10 positions agree with TRBD1. The germline V gene encodes CDR1 MNHEY and CDR2 SVGEGT. The CDR3 covers 17 residues. CDR3 loop: CASSYSLWTGGAYEQYF. The CDR3, as DNA: TGTGCCAGCAGTTACTCGCTTTGGACAGGGGGGGCCTACGAGCAGTACTTT.

This clonotype has just a few counts. The gene calls are TRBV15 and TRBJ2-1; D might be TRBD1 (6 bases). The J call may be mistaken, given a closer DNA end match to TRBJ2-7. CDR3 size: 16 residues. Germline CDR1 reads LNHNV; CDR2 reads YYDKDF (reference sequence). In DNA, the CDR3 is TGTGCCACCAGCAACCCAGGGGTTTTTTCCTACAATGAGCAGTACTTC. Translation: CATSNPGVFSYNEQYF.

With regard to this clonotype: A much larger clone is a single base away; this may be a read error. This rearrangement joins TRBV12-3 or TRBV12-4 to TRBJ2-2; D may match TRBD1 or TRBD2 (5 bases each). This CDR3 contains 14 residues. CDR3 region: CASRLGERTGELFF. CDR3 nucleotides: TGTGCCAGCAGGTTAGGGGAGCGCACCGGGGAGCTGTTTTTT.

V and J are TRBV6-2 or TRBV6-3 and TRBJ2-3; maybe TRBD2 (7 bases). Deletions cut 2 bases from V and 8 bases from J, with 14 bases between. Germline loops: CDR1 MNHEY, CDR2 SVGEGT. This CDR3 contains 14 residues. The CDR3 nucleotides are TGTGCCAGCAGTTACCCGGGGGGCCGGGGTACGCAGTATTTT. It encodes CASSYPGGRGTQYF.

This clonotype was detected only a few times. A read error may be the cause here, since a much bigger clone is one base away. The chain joins TRBV7-2 to TRBJ2-4, with no clear D. CDR1 and CDR2 (germline): SGHTA, FQGNSA. The length of the CDR3 is 14 residues. Trimming took 1 base from V and 13 from J, leaving 17 bases between them. The CDR3 loop is CASSLETIYNEQYF. CDR3 nucleotide sequence: TGTGCCAGCAGCTTAGAGACGATCTACAATGAGCAGTACTTC.

At least ten counts were recorded for this clonotype. A read error may be the cause here, since a much bigger clone is one base away. The gene calls are TRBV6-4 and TRBJ2-3, with TRBD2 matching 8 bases. V trimming: 3 bases; J trimming: 1 base; junction bases outside the gene matches: 0. This CDR3 comprises 14 residues. Germline-derived CDR1 and CDR2 are MRHNA and SNTAGT. In DNA, the CDR3 is TGTGCCAGCAGTGAAGCGGGGGGCACAGATACGCAGTATTTT. It specifies CASSEAGGTDTQYF.

This clonotype was counted many times. The rearrangement joins TRBV7-9 to TRBJ1-1; weak D call: TRBD1 (6 bases). CDR1 and CDR2 (germline): SEHNR, FQNEAQ (reference sequence). Trimming took off 5 bases at V and 1 base at J, with 11 bases between the two ends. The CDR3 is 14 amino acids. DNA for the CDR3: TGTGCCAGCAGCCCACCGGGACAGAACACTGAAGCTTTCTTT. Translated: CASSPPGQNTEAFF.

This clonotype was counted at least ten times. The gene calls are TRBV28 and TRBJ2-5; TRBD1 aligns across 10 bases. CDR3 length equals 18 residues. Per germline, CDR1 MDHEN and CDR2 SYDVKM. V gave up 1 base and J gave up 2 bases; unmatched junction bases: 10. As DNA, the CDR3 is TGTGCCAGCAGTTTATTCAGTCCCGGGACAGGGGCACAAGAGACCCAGTACTTC. Its translation is CASSLFSPGTGAQETQYF.

Comments on this clonotype: Possible read error: a much larger clone is one base away. The chain has TRBV7-8 and TRBJ2-3; 8 bases are a match to TRBD1. CDR3 length: 16 amino acids. Germline V gives CDR1 SGHVS, CDR2 FQNEAQ. CDR3 sequence reads: CASGLAPQGASDTQYF. The CDR3 DNA reads as TGTGCCAGCGGCTTAGCGCCTCAGGGGGCGAGCGATACGCAGTATTTT.

This clonotype was observed a single time. The chain couples TRBV9 to TRBJ2-1, with TRBD1 matching over 8 bases. Germline V gene data show CDR1 as SGDLS and CDR2 as YYNGEE. V shed 3 bases, J shed 5 bases, and the junction held 13 bases outside the gene matches. The CDR3 has 17 amino acids. The CDR3 nucleotides read TGTGCCAGCAGCGGTTTAATTCAGACAGGGGAGGACAATGAGCAGTTCTTC. Protein: CASSGLIQTGEDNEQFF.